The 20 T cell receptor beta chains below come from one sample, sequenced in a study of cytomegalovirus exposure and HLA in healthy donors (dated by TCRdb to 2016 to 2017). The method behind the library was the immunoSEQ multiplex PCR assay. For the multiplex PCR, a mixture combining 60 forward primers for TCR Vbeta segments and 13 reverse primers for TCR Jbeta segments was used. TCRdb mirrors the immuneACCESS table, restricted to in-frame sequences. Some clones are absent from its copies; in checked studies, under half trace to an unresolved V gene, and the reason for the others is unknown. This sample gives 150,000 or so clones in total; about 80% of them show up just once. Roughly 1.9% of the sample is taken by the ten largest. The sample was PBMCs. The receptors stem from a woman in her thirties or forties in good health and CMV-seronegative.

This clone showed up just a few times. The rearrangement joins TRBV11-3 to TRBJ2-3, with D possibly TRBD2 on 7 matching bases. Germline loops: CDR1 SGHNT, CDR2 YENEEA. The V gene lost 2 bases and the J gene lost 6 bases, with 24 bases spanning the gap. The CDR3 loop spans 18 amino acids. The CDR3 reads CASSLRASGVGGRDTQYF. The CDR3 nucleotides read TGTGCCAGCAGCTTAAGGGCTAGCGGAGTGGGGGGCAGGGATACGCAGTATTTT.

CDR3 sequence (DNA): TGTGCCAGCAGCTTATTTCAGGGATACTCCTACGAGCAGTACTTC. Residues: CASSLFQGYSYEQYF. The chain uses TRBV7-2 and TRBJ2-7; D may be TRBD1 (5 bases). Germline lookup yields CDR1 SGHTA and CDR2 FQGNSA. V shed 2 bases and J shed 0 bases, with 11 bases lying between them. The CDR3 has 15 residues.

The chain carries TRBV7-3 and TRBJ2-1, with D perhaps matching TRBD2 (6 bases). Germline CDR1 is SGHTA and CDR2 is FQGTGA. V was clipped by 5 bases and J by 3 bases, with 14 bases between them. This CDR3 region has 15 residues. CDR3 sequence: CASSTHIADYNEQFF. The CDR3 nucleotides are TGTGCCAGCAGCACCCACATAGCGGACTACAATGAGCAGTTCTTC.

The CDR3: CASSLGGSGIFNEQFF. The CDR3 DNA reads TGTGCCAGCAGCTTAGGGGGTAGCGGGATTTTCAATGAGCAGTTCTTC. This rearrangement joins TRBV11-2 to TRBJ2-1, with TRBD2 matching 8 bases. The J segment lost 6 bases and the V segment lost 1 base, leaving 8 bases of the junction unmatched. Per the germline V gene, CDR1 is SGHAT and CDR2 is FQNNGV. The CDR3 is made up of 16 amino acids.

The genes are TRBV19 and TRBJ1-5; D is undetermined. Germline CDR1 is LNHDA and CDR2 is SQIVND (reference sequence). This CDR3 spans 15 amino acids. Deletions cut 3 bases from V and 0 bases from J, with 9 bases between. The CDR3, as DNA: TGTGCCAGTAGTATTAGTGCTAATAGCAATCAGCCCCAGCATTTT. Its protein product is CASSISANSNQPQHF.

This sequence joins TRBV15 and TRBJ2-2; weak D call: TRBD2 (6 bases). The V gene lost 0 bases and the J gene lost 7 bases, with 9 bases spanning the gap. Per germline, CDR1 LNHNV and CDR2 YYDKDF (reference sequence). The CDR3 length is 14 residues. This CDR3 is CATSRDGGDGELFF. The CDR3 DNA reads TGTGCCACCAGCAGAGACGGAGGGGACGGGGAGCTGTTTTTT.

The chain carries TRBV27 and TRBJ1-2; D ambiguous. The CDR3 consists of 14 residues. V shed 5 bases and J shed 5 bases, with 15 bases lying between them. Germline CDR1 MNHEY, CDR2 SMNVEV (reference sequence). The CDR3 here is CASSPLGSGYGYTF. The CDR3 coding sequence is TGTGCCAGCAGTCCCCTCGGTAGTGGTTATGGCTACACCTTC.

The chain employs TRBV18 and TRBJ2-2; D perhaps matches TRBD1 (6 bases). The CDR3 extends over 16 amino acids. CDR1 and CDR2 (germline): KGHSH, LQKENI. V lost 3 bases to trimming and J lost 6 bases, with 17 bases between them. CDR3 amino acids: CASSPMAGAFAGELFF. The CDR3 DNA is TGTGCCAGCTCACCGATGGCAGGGGCTTTCGCCGGGGAGCTGTTTTTT.

The CDR3 is CATSRAGLISGANVLTF. The CDR3 DNA is TGTGCCACCAGCAGGGCAGGGCTTATATCTGGGGCCAACGTCCTGACTTTC. V is TRBV15 and J is TRBJ2-6, with D perhaps matching TRBD1 (5 bases). This CDR3 spans 17 amino acids. The V gene lost 3 bases and the J gene lost 1 base, with 13 bases spanning the gap. Germline CDR1 is LNHNV and CDR2 is YYDKDF (reference sequence).

Details on this clone: The sample carries other DNA sequences with the same CDR3. The CDR3 region is CASSPGTGSYEQYF. Here the CDR3 DNA reads TGTGCCAGCTCACCGGGGACAGGGTCCTACGAGCAGTACTTC. V and J are TRBV18 and TRBJ2-7; 9 bases are a match to TRBD1. CDR1 and CDR2 (germline): KGHSH, LQKENI. This CDR3 contains 14 residues. The V gene end was trimmed by 3 bases and the J gene end by 1 base; junction bases not matched to a gene: 1. Complete variable domain (other parts from reference TRBV18 and TRBJ2-7): NAGVMQNPRHLVRRRGQEARLRCSPMKGHSHVYWYRQLPEEGLKFMVYLQKENIIDESGMPKERFSAEFPKEGPSILRIQQVVRGDSAAYFCASSPGTGSYEQYFGPGTRLTVT.

This chain uses TRBV5-1 with TRBJ1-1; TRBD1 matches at 8 bases. CDR1 is SGHRS, CDR2 YFSETQ, per germline. V trimming: 0 bases; J trimming: 1 base; junction bases outside the gene matches: 2. This CDR3 is built from 15 residues. In DNA form, the CDR3 reads TGCGCCAGCAGCTTGGTAGACAGGGGGAACACTGAAGCTTTCTTT. Encoded protein: CASSLVDRGNTEAFF.

CDR3 region: CASTQQKTGGTIETQYF. The CDR3 DNA reads as TGTGCCAGCACCCAACAGAAGACAGGGGGCACGATAGAGACCCAGTACTTC. This sequence joins TRBV28 and TRBJ2-5; 10 positions match TRBD1. The trim removed 7 bases at V and 4 bases at J, leaving 15 bases unmatched. Germline V gene lookup returns CDR1 MDHEN and CDR2 SYDVKM. The CDR3 runs to 17 residues. Supplemented by reference TRBV28 and TRBJ2-5, the full variable domain reads DVKVTQSSRYLVKRTGEKVFLECVQDMDHENMFWYRQDPGLGLRLIYFSYDVKMKEKGDIPEGYSVSREKKERFSLILESASTNQTSMYLCASTQQKTGGTIETQYFGPGTRLLVL.

There are a few counts of this clone. The chain combines TRBV14 with TRBJ2-4; D unclear. The germline V and J ends were trimmed by 1 base and 7 bases, with 14 bases remaining between them. Germline V CDR1 and CDR2: SGHDN, FVKESK. The CDR3 length is 15 residues. CDR3 in DNA: TGTGCCAGCAGCCAAGCAACCCCTCCCAGGAACATTCAGTACTTC. Translating gives CASSQATPPRNIQYF.

This chain uses TRBV6-5 with TRBJ2-7; the D is unclear. The CDR3 contains 16 residues. Germline lookup yields CDR1 MNHEY and CDR2 SVGAGI. Trimming cost V 0 bases and J 1 base, with 13 bases left between them. CDR3 coding DNA: TGTGCCAGCAGTTACTCGATCGATGTCACTTCCTACGAGCAGTACTTC. It translates to CASSYSIDVTSYEQYF.

The chain employs TRBV9 and TRBJ1-1, with 8 positions matching TRBD1. The germline gives CDR1 SGDLS, CDR2 YYNGEE. V lost 3 bases and J lost 6; bases outside the gene matches: 7. This CDR3 has 14 amino acids. This CDR3 is CASSGLTGAAEAFF. The CDR3 DNA sequence: TGTGCCAGCAGCGGATTGACAGGGGCCGCTGAAGCTTTCTTT.

This clone was recorded a few times. This rearrangement joins TRBV30 to TRBJ2-1; D gene ambiguous. This CDR3 spans 12 amino acids. Trimming pared 0 bases from V and 9 bases from J, leaving 9 bases between. Looked up from germline, CDR1 is GTSNPN and CDR2 is SVGIG (reference sequence). CDR3 amino acids: CAWSVASREQFF. The CDR3 DNA is TGTGCCTGGAGTGTAGCGAGTCGTGAGCAGTTCTTC.

The V call is TRBV28, the J call TRBJ2-3; TRBD2 agrees at 8 bases. Germline CDR1 reads MDHEN; CDR2 reads SYDVKM. Trimming cost V 6 bases and J 4 bases; bases outside gene matches: 9. This CDR3 contains 15 residues. As DNA, the CDR3 is TGTGCCAGCAGCCCCGCGGGGGGACGGTCAGATACGCAGTATTTT. This gives the protein CASSPAGGRSDTQYF.

The chain has TRBV28 and TRBJ2-4; D is perhaps TRBD1 (6 bases). There are 13 residues in the CDR3. Germline assignment: CDR1 MDHEN and CDR2 SYDVKM. V shed 8 bases and J shed 6 bases, with 14 bases lying between them. The CDR3 spells CASHKQGINIQYF. In DNA, the CDR3 is TGTGCCAGCCACAAACAGGGTATAAACATTCAGTACTTC.

V usage is TRBV11-3 and J usage is TRBJ2-1; 10 bases line up with TRBD2. Germline V gene lookup returns CDR1 SGHNT and CDR2 YENEEA. Trimming at V came to 3 bases and at J to 3 bases, leaving 5 bases not matched to a gene. This CDR3 is 16 amino acids long. The DNA for the CDR3 is TGTGCCAGCAGCTTCGGACTAGCGGCTGACTACAATGAGCAGTTCTTC. Translation gives CASSFGLAADYNEQFF.

CDR3 sequence: CASSLSGMNTEAFF. DNA of the CDR3: TGTGCCAGCAGTTTATCAGGGATGAACACTGAAGCTTTCTTT. The J gene is TRBJ1-1, the V gene TRBV28; tentatively, D is TRBD1 (5 bases). Germline CDR1 is MDHEN and CDR2 is SYDVKM. The V end lost 1 base, the J end lost 0 bases, and 6 bases lay between the germline ends. There are 14 residues in the CDR3.